This TCR beta chain is drawn from a study of cytomegalovirus exposure and HLA in healthy donors. Trimming removed 11 bases from V and 5 bases from J; junction bases left unmatched: 13. Per germline, CDR1 SNHLY and CDR2 FYNNEI. The CDR3 consists of 15 residues. PCR involved 60 Vbeta and 13 Jbeta primers. Libraries were prepared by immunoSEQ multiplex PCR; TCRdb keeps only in-frame clonotypes and omits some of them. The data hold approximately 160,000 clones, with approximately 77% observed a single time. Sequencing used PBMCs. The chain joins TRBV2 to TRBJ2-3, with 10 nucleotides matching TRBD2. The receptor was isolated from a male donor in good health and CMV-seronegative. CDR3 nucleotides: TGTGCCTCCCGGAGGATAGCGGGAGGTGGAGATACGCAGTATTTT. It is translated as CASRRIAGGGDTQYF.